The sequence of this T cell receptor beta chain was determined in a study of T-cell memory formation after mild COVID-19. Across the study: Most TCR clusters belonged to a single donor. Study-level points and caveats: Clones from the second wave (peaking day 37) had unconfirmed SARS-CoV-2 specificity. Some clones that responded were present in memory (sampled pre-infection), which suggests cross-reactive memory joined. Clones contracting over day 15 to 85 were CD4/CD8 balanced, with later expanders leaning CD4+.

Comment on this clonotype: The antigen remains undetermined.

One entry per CDR3 protein results from TCRdb running MiXCR on the 5' RACE reads. This table has fewer than 300,000 distinct CDR3 sequences, around 15% appearing once. The V gene lost 3 bases and the J gene lost 6 bases, with 9 bases spanning the gap. CDR1 is MGHRA and CDR2 is YSYEKL in the germline V gene. The CDR3 length is 13 residues. The sequence was collected from a man between 18 and 29 years old who had mild COVID-19 (a few samples of this study predate the infection). Cell type and time point are not known. Specimen: PBMCs or a T cell subset sorted from them (not recorded which). J is TRBJ1-5 and V is TRBV4-1; D gene unclear. CDR3 sequence: CASSHRAFQPQHF. The CDR3 region has the DNA TGCGCCAGCAGCCATAGGGCGTTTCAGCCCCAGCATTTT.